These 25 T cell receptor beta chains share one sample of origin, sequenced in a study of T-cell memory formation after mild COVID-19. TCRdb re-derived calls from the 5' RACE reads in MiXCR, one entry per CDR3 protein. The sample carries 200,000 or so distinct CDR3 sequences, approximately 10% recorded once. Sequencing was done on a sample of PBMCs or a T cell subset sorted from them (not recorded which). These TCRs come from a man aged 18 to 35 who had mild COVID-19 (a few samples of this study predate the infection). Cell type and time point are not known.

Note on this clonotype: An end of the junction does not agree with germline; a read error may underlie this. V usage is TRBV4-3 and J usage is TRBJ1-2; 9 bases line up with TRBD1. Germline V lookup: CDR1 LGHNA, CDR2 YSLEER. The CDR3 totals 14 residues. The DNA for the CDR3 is TGCGCCAGAAGCCGGGGACAGGGAGGCTATGGCTACACCTTC. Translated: CARSRGQGGYGYTF.

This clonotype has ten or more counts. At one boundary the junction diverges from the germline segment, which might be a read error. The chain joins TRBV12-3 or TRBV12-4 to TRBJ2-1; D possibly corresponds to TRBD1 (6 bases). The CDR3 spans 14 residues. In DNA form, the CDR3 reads TGTGCCAGCAGCTTAGGGGGAAGCTACAATGAGCAGTTCTTC. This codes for CASSLGGSYNEQFF.

This CDR3 is CASKYNTDTQYF. CDR3 DNA sequence: TGTGCCAGCAAGTACAACACAGATACGCAGTATTTT. V usage is TRBV5-4 and J usage is TRBJ2-3; D not resolved. From germline, CDR1 is SGHNT and CDR2 YYREEE (reference sequence). This CDR3 has 12 residues. V lost 6 bases to trimming and J lost 2 bases, with 7 bases between them.

The CDR3 region is CASSYGAGIPNSEKLFF. The CDR3 region has the DNA TGTGCCAGCAGTTACGGGGCAGGTATCCCGAACTCTGAAAAACTGTTTTTT. The chain recombines TRBV6-5 with TRBJ1-4, with a possible D match to TRBD1 (5 bases). V dropped 2 bases and J dropped 7 bases, with 20 bases sitting between them. This CDR3 is built from 17 residues. CDR1 is MNHEY, CDR2 SVGAGI, per germline.

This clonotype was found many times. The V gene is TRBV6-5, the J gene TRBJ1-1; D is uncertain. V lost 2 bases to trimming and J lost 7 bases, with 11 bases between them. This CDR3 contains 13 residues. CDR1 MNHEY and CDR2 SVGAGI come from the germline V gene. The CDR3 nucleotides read TGTGCCAGCAGTTACACGAACGTCCGTGAAGCTTTCTTT. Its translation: CASSYTNVREAFF.

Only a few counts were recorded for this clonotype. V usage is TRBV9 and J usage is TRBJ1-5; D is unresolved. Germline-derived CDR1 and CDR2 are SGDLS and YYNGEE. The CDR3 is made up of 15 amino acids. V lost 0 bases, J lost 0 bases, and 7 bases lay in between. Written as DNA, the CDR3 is TGTGCCAGCAGCGTAGATGGGTATAGCAATCAGCCCCAGCATTTT. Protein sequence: CASSVDGYSNQPQHF.

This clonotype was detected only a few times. The CDR3 region is CASSLIRGAGNTIYF. CDR3 bases: TGTGCCAGCAGCTTAATCCGGGGGGCAGGAAACACCATATATTTT. The V gene is TRBV7-2, the J gene TRBJ1-3, with a tentative D call TRBD1 (6 bases). There are 15 residues in the CDR3. Germline values: CDR1 SGHTA, CDR2 FQGNSA. V was trimmed by 2 bases and J by 4 bases, leaving 12 bases between them. Drawing the rest from reference TRBV7-2 and TRBJ1-3, the complete variable domain is GAGVSQSPSNKVTEKGKDVELRCDPISGHTALYWYRQSLGQGLEFLIYFQGNSAPDKSGLPSDRFSAERTGGSVSTLTIQRTQQEDSAVYLCASSLIRGAGNTIYFGEGSWLTVV.

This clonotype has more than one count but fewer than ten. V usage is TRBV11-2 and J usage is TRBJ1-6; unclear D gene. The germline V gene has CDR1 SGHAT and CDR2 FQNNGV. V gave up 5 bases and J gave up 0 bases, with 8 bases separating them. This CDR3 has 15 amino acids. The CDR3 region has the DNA TGTGCCAGCAGCCTCCGGAGCTCCTATAATTCACCCCTCCACTTT. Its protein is CASSLRSSYNSPLHF.

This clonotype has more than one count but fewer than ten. CDR3 loop: CASSVVGYGYTF. CDR3 nucleotides: TGTGCCAGCAGCGTAGTCGGCTATGGCTACACCTTC. The chain employs TRBV9 and TRBJ1-2, with D unclear. Germline assignment: CDR1 SGDLS and CDR2 YYNGEE. The CDR3 spans 12 residues. V gave up 0 bases and J gave up 4 bases, with 4 bases separating them.

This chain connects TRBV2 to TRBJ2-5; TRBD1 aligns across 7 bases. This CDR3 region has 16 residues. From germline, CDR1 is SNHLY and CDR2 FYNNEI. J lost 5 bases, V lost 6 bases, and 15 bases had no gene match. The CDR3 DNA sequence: TGTGCCAGCAGAGGACTTGACAGGGCCGAGGGCGAGACCCAGTACTTC. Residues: CASRGLDRAEGETQYF.

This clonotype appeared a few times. The CDR3 bases are TGTGCCAGCAGTTTGGGGCAGTGGGAGGGGACCATCAGCCCCCAGCATTTT. This sequence encodes CASSLGQWEGTISPQHF. This chain joins TRBV6-2 or TRBV6-3 and TRBJ1-5; tentatively, D is TRBD1 (5 bases). The V end lost 4 bases, the J end lost 10 bases, and 26 bases lay between the germline ends. In germline, CDR1 is MNHEY, CDR2 SVGEGT. The CDR3 extends over 17 amino acids.

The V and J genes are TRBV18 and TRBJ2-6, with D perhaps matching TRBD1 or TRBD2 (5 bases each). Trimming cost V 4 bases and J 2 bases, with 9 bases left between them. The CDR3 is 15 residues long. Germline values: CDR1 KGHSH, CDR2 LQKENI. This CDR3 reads CASSQVGAGANVLTF. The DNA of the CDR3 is TGTGCCAGCTCACAAGTGGGGGCTGGGGCCAACGTCCTGACTTTC.

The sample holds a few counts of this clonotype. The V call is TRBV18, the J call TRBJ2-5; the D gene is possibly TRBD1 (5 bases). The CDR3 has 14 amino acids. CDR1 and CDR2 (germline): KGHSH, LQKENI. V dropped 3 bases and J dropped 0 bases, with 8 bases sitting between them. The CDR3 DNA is TGTGCCAGCTCACCGACAGCCAACCAAGAGACCCAGTACTTC. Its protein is CASSPTANQETQYF.

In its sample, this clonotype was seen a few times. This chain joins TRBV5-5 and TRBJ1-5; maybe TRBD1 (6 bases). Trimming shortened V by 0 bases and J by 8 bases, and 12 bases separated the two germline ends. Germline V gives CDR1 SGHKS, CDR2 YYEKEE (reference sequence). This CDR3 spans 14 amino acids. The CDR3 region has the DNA TGTGCCAGCAGCTTGGACAGGGAATTTGAGCCCCAGCATTTT. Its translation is CASSLDREFEPQHF.

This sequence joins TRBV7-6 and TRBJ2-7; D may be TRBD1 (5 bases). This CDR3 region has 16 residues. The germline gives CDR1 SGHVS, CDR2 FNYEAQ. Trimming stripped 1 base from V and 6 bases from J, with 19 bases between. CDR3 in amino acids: CASSLDPRRQLSEQYF. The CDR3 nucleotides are TGTGCCAGCAGCTTAGACCCTCGGAGACAGCTATCCGAGCAGTACTTC.

CDR3 amino acids: CASSLWSNQPQHF. As DNA, the CDR3 is TGTGCCAGCAGTTTATGGAGCAATCAGCCCCAGCATTTT. The chain joins TRBV27 to TRBJ1-5; D is undetermined. V was trimmed by 1 base and J by 1 base, leaving 2 bases between them. Germline CDR1 and CDR2: MNHEY and SMNVEV (reference sequence). This CDR3 has 13 residues.

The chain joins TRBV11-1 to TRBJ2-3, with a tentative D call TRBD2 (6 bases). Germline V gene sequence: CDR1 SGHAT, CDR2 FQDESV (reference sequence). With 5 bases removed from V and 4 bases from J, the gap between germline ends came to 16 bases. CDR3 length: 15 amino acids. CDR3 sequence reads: CASSRLDWGADTQYF. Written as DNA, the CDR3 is TGTGCCAGCAGCCGTCTCGATTGGGGGGCAGATACGCAGTATTTT.

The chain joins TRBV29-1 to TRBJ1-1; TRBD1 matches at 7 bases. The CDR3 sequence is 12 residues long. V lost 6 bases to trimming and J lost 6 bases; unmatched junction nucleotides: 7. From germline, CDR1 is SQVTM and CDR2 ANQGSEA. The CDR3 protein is CSVSGGLAEAFF. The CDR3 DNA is TGCAGCGTCTCAGGGGGATTGGCTGAAGCTTTCTTT.

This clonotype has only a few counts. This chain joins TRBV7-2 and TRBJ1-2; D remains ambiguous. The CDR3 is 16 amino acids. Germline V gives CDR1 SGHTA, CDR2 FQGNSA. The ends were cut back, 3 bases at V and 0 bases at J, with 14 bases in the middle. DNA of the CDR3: TGTGCCAGCAGCTTCCAGCCCAAGACGGCTAACTATGGCTACACCTTC. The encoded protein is CASSFQPKTANYGYTF.

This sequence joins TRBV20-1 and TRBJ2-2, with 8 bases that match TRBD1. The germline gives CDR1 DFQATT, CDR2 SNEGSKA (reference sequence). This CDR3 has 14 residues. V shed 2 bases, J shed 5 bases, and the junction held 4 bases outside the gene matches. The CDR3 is CSARWTGPTGELFF. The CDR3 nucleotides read TGCAGTGCTAGATGGACAGGGCCAACCGGGGAGCTGTTTTTT.

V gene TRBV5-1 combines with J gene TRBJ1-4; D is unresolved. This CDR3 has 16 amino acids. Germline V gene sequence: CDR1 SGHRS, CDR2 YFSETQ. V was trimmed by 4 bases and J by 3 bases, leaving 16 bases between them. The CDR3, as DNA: TGCGCCAGCAGCCCCGGCCCGCCGGCCCCTAATGAAAAACTGTTTTTT. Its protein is CASSPGPPAPNEKLFF. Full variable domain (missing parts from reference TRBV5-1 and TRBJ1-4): KAGVTQTPRYLIKTRGQQVTLSCSPISGHRSVSWYQQTPGQGLQFLFEYFSETQRNKGNFPGRFSGRQFSNSRSEMNVSTLELGDSALYLCASSPGPPAPNEKLFFGSGTQLSVL.

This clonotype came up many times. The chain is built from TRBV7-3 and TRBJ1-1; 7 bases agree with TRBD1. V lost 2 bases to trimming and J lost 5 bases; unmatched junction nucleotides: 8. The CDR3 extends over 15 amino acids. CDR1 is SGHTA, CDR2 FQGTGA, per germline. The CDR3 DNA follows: TGTGCCAGCAGCTTACGGACAGGCCGAGAGACTGAAGCTTTCTTT. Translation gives CASSLRTGRETEAFF.

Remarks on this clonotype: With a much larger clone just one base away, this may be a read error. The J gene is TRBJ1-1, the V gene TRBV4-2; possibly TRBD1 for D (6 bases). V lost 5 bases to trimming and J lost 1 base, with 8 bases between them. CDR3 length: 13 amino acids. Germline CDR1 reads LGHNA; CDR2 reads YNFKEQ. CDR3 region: CASSWTANTEAFF. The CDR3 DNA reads TGTGCCAGCAGCTGGACAGCGAACACTGAAGCTTTCTTT.

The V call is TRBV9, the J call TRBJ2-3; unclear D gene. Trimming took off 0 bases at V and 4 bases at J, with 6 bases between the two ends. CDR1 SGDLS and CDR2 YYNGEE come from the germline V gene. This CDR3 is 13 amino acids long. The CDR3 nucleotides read TGTGCCAGCAGCGTAGGCCTGGCAGATACGCAGTATTTT. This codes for CASSVGLADTQYF.

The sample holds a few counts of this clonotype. CDR3 residues: CRAIQGSFGYTF. The CDR3 DNA reads TGCAGGGCGATACAGGGTTCGTTTGGCTACACCTTC. V usage is TRBV20-1 and J usage is TRBJ1-2; tentative D call: TRBD1 (6 bases). Germline CDR1 is DFQATT and CDR2 is SNEGSKA (reference sequence). There are 12 residues in the CDR3.